A selection of T cell receptor beta chains follows, all from one sample in a study of T-cell memory formation after mild COVID-19. Via MiXCR, TCRdb re-called the 5' RACE reads, giving one row per CDR3 protein. The sample holds a few hundred thousand distinct CDR3 sequences, 25% to 30% seen once. The sequencing input was PBMCs or a T cell subset sorted from them (not recorded which). Receptor source: an adult woman who had mild COVID-19 (a few samples of this study predate the infection). Cell type and time point are not known. CDR3s leave out the opening cysteine and the closing phenylalanine or tryptophan. Each record gives: V gene, J gene, CDR3 protein.

v_call: TRBV4-1; j_call: TRBJ2-1; cdr3_aa: ASSSHSSGSYNEQF
v_call: TRBV20-1; j_call: TRBJ1-2; cdr3_aa: SAAGDYGYT
v_call: TRBV7-3; j_call: TRBJ2-2; cdr3_aa: ASSSDHTGELF
v_call: TRBV21-1; j_call: TRBJ2-7; cdr3_aa: ASSKDGGIASYEQY
v_call: TRBV3-1; j_call: TRBJ1-2; cdr3_aa: ASSPISSYGYT
v_call: TRBV6-1; j_call: TRBJ2-3; cdr3_aa: ASSERGGTDTQY
v_call: TRBV3-1; j_call: TRBJ1-2; cdr3_aa: ASSQTGSGYT
v_call: TRBV7-3; j_call: TRBJ2-1; cdr3_aa: ASSLTRAGGPREQF
v_call: TRBV12-3/TRBV12-4; j_call: TRBJ2-7; cdr3_aa: ASSRTSGRRYEQY
v_call: TRBV18; j_call: TRBJ2-7; cdr3_aa: ASSPVAAPLGEQY
v_call: TRBV4-2; j_call: TRBJ2-4; cdr3_aa: ASSQSRDALNIQY
v_call: TRBV12-3/TRBV12-4; j_call: TRBJ2-4; cdr3_aa: ASSPPQDSGVAKNIQY
v_call: TRBV20-1; j_call: TRBJ2-1; cdr3_aa: SASPPLAGGQITGEQF
v_call: TRBV24-1; j_call: TRBJ2-5; cdr3_aa: ATSDLKGVAETQY
v_call: TRBV19; j_call: TRBJ1-1; cdr3_aa: ASRRVLDTEAF
v_call: TRBV24-1; j_call: TRBJ1-5; cdr3_aa: ATSENWTGRYQPQH
v_call: TRBV5-1; j_call: TRBJ2-3; cdr3_aa: ASSLAVSYTDTQY
v_call: TRBV5-1; j_call: TRBJ2-2; cdr3_aa: ASSIGLAGAGELF
v_call: TRBV7-8; j_call: TRBJ2-3; cdr3_aa: ASSLEVTSGPFSTDTQY
v_call: TRBV7-3; j_call: TRBJ2-1; cdr3_aa: ASSLRPGPAALNEQF
v_call: TRBV20-1; j_call: TRBJ2-5; cdr3_aa: SANRGQETQY
v_call: TRBV12-3/TRBV12-4; j_call: TRBJ2-1; cdr3_aa: ASSGRTEKQF
v_call: TRBV20-1; j_call: TRBJ2-5; cdr3_aa: SADPRPEETQY
v_call: TRBV7-8; j_call: TRBJ2-3; cdr3_aa: ASSPTQGGTDTQY
v_call: TRBV11-2; j_call: TRBJ1-2; cdr3_aa: ASSLDSGSRYGYT
v_call: TRBV12-3/TRBV12-4; j_call: TRBJ2-3; cdr3_aa: ASSKKGGRGTTDTQY
v_call: TRBV7-6; j_call: TRBJ1-1; cdr3_aa: ASSSPGQGAGAF
v_call: TRBV5-1; j_call: TRBJ1-2; cdr3_aa: ASSSKTGSGYGYT
v_call: TRBV20-1; j_call: TRBJ2-7; cdr3_aa: SASPDPSYEQY
v_call: TRBV7-9; j_call: TRBJ1-1; cdr3_aa: ASSLPDTEAF